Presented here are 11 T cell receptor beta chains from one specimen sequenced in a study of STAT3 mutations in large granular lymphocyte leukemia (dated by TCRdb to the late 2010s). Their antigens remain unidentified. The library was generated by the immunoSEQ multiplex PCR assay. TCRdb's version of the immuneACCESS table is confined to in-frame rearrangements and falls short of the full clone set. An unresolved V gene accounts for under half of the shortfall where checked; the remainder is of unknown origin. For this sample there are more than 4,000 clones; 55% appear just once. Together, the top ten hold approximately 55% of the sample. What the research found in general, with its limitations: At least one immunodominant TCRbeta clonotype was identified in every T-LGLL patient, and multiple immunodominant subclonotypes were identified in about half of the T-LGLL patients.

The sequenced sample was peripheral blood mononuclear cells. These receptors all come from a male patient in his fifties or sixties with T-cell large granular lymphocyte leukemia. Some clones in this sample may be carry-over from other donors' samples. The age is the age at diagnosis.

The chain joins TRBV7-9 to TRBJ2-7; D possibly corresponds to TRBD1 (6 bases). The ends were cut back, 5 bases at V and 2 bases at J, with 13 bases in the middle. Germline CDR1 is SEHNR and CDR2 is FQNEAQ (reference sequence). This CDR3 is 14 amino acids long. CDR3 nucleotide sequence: TGTGCCAGCAGCAAGGACAGAGTTACCTACGAGCAGTACTTC. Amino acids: CASSKDRVTYEQYF. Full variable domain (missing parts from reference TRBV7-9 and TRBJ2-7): DTGVSQNPRHKITKRGQNVTFRCDPISEHNRLYWYRQTLGQGPEFLTYFQNEAQLEKSRLLSDRFSAERPKGSFSTLEIQRTEQGDSAMYLCASSKDRVTYEQYFGPGTRLTVT.

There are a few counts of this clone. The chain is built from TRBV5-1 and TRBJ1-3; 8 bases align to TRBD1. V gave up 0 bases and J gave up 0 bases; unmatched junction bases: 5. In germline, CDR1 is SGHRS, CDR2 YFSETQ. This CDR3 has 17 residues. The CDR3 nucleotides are TGCGCCAGCAGCTTGGCGGCAGGGGGCATCTCTGGAAACACCATATATTTT. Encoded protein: CASSLAAGGISGNTIYF.

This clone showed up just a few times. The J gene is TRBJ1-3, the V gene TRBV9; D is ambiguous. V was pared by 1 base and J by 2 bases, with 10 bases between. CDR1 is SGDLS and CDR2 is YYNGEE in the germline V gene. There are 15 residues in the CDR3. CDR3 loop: CASSVRPATGNTIYF. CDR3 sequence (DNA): TGTGCCAGCAGCGTACGTCCAGCAACTGGAAACACCATATATTTT.

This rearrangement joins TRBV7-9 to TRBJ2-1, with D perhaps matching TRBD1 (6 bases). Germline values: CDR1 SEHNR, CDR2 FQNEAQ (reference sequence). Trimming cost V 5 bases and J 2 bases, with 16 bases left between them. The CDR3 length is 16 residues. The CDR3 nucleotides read TGTGCCAGCAGCCCAGGGGTTCCTCAAGCCTACAATGAGCAGTTCTTC. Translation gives CASSPGVPQAYNEQFF.

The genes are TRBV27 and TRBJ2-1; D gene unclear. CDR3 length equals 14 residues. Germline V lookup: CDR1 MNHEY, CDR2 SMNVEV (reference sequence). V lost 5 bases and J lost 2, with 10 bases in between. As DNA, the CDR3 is TGTGCCAGCAGTCCCTACGGACCCTACAATGAGCAGTTCTTC. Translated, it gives CASSPYGPYNEQFF.

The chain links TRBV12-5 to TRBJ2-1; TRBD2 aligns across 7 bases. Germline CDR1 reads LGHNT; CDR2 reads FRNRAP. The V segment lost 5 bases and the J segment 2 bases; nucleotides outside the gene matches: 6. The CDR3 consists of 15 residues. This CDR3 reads CASGPPAGAYNEQFF. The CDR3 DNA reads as TGTGCTAGTGGTCCCCCCGCGGGAGCCTACAATGAGCAGTTCTTC.

Here the CDR3 DNA reads TGTGCCAGCAGCGCCTGGGCGGGGAATGAGCAGTTCTTC. This translates into CASSAWAGNEQFF. The chain is built from TRBV9 and TRBJ2-1, with D perhaps matching TRBD2 (6 bases). Germline CDR1 is SGDLS and CDR2 is YYNGEE. The CDR3 is 13 amino acids. Trimming cost V 3 bases and J 7 bases, with 11 bases left between them.

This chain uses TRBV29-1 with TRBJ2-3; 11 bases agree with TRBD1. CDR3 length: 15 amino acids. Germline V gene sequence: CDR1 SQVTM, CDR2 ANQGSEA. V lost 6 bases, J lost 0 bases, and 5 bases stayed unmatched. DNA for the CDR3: TGCAGCGTCGGGACAGGGGGACAGAGCACAGATACGCAGTATTTT. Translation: CSVGTGGQSTDTQYF.

The CDR3 loop reads CASSPQSAGEKTQYF. The DNA of the CDR3 is TGTGCCAGCAGCCCCCAGTCGGCGGGAGAAAAGACCCAGTACTTC. The rearrangement links TRBV7-9 to TRBJ2-5, with TRBD2 identical over 7 bases. In germline, CDR1 is SEHNR, CDR2 FQNEAQ (reference sequence). CDR3 length equals 15 residues. Trimming removed 5 bases from V and 6 bases from J; junction bases left unmatched: 12.

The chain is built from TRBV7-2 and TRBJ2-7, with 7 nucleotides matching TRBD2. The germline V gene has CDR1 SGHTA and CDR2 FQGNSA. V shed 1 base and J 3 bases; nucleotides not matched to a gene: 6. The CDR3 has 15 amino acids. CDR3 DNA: TGTGCCAGCAGCTTAGATTGGGCTAGCGGCTACGAGCAGTACTTC. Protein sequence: CASSLDWASGYEQYF.

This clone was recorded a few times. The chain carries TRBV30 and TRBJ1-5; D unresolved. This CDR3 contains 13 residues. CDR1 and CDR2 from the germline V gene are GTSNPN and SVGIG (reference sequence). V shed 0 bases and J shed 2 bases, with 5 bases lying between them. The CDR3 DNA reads TGTGCCTGGAGTGTTGGCGGCAATCAGCCCCAGCATTTT. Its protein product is CAWSVGGNQPQHF.